This T cell receptor (beta chain) was profiled in a study of CD8+CD57+ T cells in acquired aplastic anemia. Study-level background: DNA recovered from sorted CD4+ and CD8+ cells had a mean of about 3.5 ug. Healthy donor sequencing depth: 9.5 million to 10.8 million CD4+, roughly 12 million CD8+ reads.

Both TCR beta VDJ combination and CDR3 sequence profiling were carried out. Genomic DNA was the template for this profiling. TCRdb re-called the reads through MiXCR, storing one row per CDR3 protein. Among around 170,000 distinct CDR3 sequences, about 60% were seen once, and the ten largest hold under 60%. Whole-study findings and limits: Approximately 29 was the count of CD8+ CDR3 sequences that patients shared with controls. Researchers reported that CD8+ Simpson's diversity was not significantly different in patients versus controls.

In regard to this clonotype: Its target is not known.

The source is a human donor in good health. The sequencing sample was made of sorted CD4+, CD8+, or CD8+CD57+ T cells (not recorded which) from PBMCs.

The DNA of the CDR3 is TGTGCCAGCAGCTTTTCGGTGGGCGAGCAGTACTTC. This gives the protein CASSFSVGEQYF. The chain uses TRBV7-9 and TRBJ2-7; D unclear. The CDR3 has 12 amino acids. Germline CDR1 reads SEHNR; CDR2 reads FQNEAQ (reference sequence). Trimming removed 3 bases at V and 6 bases at J, with 9 bases between. The variable domain in full, with the rest retrieved from reference TRBV7-9 and TRBJ2-7, is DTGVSQNPRHKITKRGQNVTFRCDPISEHNRLYWYRQTLGQGPEFLTYFQNEAQLEKSRLLSDRFSAERPKGSFSTLEIQRTEQGDSAMYLCASSFSVGEQYFGPGTRLTVT.